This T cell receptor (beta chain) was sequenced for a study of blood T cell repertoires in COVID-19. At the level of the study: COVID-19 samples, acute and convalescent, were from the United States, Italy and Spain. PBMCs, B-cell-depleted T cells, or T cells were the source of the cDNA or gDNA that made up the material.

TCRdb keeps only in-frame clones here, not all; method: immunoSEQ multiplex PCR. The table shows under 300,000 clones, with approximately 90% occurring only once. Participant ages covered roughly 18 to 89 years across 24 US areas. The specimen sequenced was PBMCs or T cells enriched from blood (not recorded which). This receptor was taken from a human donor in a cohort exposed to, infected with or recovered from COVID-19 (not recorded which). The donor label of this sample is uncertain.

The CDR3 sequence: CASSFAGTGDMKTQYF. The CDR3 coding sequence is TGCGCCAGCAGCTTCGCCGGGACAGGGGATATGAAGACCCAGTACTTC. The genes are TRBV5-1 and TRBJ2-5, with 10 bases identical to TRBD1. This CDR3 comprises 16 residues. CDR1 is SGHRS and CDR2 is YFSETQ in the germline V gene. V lost 2 bases and J lost 6; bases outside the gene matches: 10.